This TCR beta chain was identified during a study of spatial heterogeneity in lung cancer. On each TCR cDNA molecule, a unique molecular identifier was present. TCRdb fed the 5' RACE reads into MiXCR, producing one record per CDR3 protein. The sample carries roughly 80,000 distinct CDR3 sequences, approximately 8.1% recorded once. Documented time point: sample taken at primary tumor resection. Unsorted samples of tumor, nontumor lung or frozen PBMC had their whole RNA sequenced. Study findings and constraints: At tumor resection, ubiquitous expanded TCRs were detected in blood more often than later.

V lost 4 bases and J 4 bases, leaving 8 bases between the germline ends. Germline CDR1 and CDR2: SGHTA and FQGNSA. The CDR3 totals 14 residues. On this clonotype: What it binds is not known.

V is TRBV7-2 and J is TRBJ2-6; D is unclear. This sequence was found in a male donor with early-stage non-small cell lung cancer. Sequenced material: PBMCs, taken at surgery. CDR3 in DNA: TGTGCCAGCAGCTATCTGGGAGGGGCCAACGTCCTGACTTTC. Protein sequence: CASSYLGGANVLTF. Full variable domain (remainder filled in from reference TRBV7-2 and TRBJ2-6): GAGVSQSPSNKVTEKGKDVELRCDPISGHTALYWYRQSLGQGLEFLIYFQGNSAPDKSGLPSDRFSAERTGGSVSTLTIQRTQQEDSAVYLCASSYLGGANVLTFGAGSRLTVL.